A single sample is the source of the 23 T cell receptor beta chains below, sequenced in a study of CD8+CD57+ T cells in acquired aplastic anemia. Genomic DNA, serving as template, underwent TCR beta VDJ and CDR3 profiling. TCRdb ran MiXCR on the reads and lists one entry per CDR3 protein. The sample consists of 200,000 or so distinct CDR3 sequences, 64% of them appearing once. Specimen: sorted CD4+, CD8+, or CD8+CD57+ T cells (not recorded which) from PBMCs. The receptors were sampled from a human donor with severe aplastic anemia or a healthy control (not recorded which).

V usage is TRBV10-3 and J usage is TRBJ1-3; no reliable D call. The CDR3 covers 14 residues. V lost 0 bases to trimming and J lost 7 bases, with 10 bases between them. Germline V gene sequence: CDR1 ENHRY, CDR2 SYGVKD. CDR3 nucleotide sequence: TGTGCCATCAGTGAGTCGGGTTCCGGGAACACCATATATTTT. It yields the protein CAISESGSGNTIYF.

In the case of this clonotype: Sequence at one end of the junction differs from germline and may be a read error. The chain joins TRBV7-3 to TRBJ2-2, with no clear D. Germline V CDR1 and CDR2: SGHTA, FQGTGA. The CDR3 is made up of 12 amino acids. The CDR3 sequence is CASSWSTVELFF. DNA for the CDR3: TGTGCCAGCAGCTGGAGCACCGTGGAGCTGTTTTTT. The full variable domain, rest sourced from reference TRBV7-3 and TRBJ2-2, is GAGVSQTPSNKVTEKGKYVELRCDPISGHTALYWYRQSLGQGPEFLIYFQGTGAADDSGLPNDRFFAVRPEGSVSTLKIQRTERGDSAVYLCASSWSTVELFFGEGSRLTVL.

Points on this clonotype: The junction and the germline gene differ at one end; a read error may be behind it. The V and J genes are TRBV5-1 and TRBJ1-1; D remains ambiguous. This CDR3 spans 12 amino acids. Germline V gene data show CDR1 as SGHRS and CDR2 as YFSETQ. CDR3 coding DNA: TGTGCCAGCAGCTCCTGGTCCGATGAAGCTTTCTTT. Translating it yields CASSSWSDEAFF.

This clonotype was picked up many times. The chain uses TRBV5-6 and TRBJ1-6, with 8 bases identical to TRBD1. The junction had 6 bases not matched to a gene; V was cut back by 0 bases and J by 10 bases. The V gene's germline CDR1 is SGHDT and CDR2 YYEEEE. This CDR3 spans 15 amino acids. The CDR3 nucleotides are TGTGCCAGCAGCTTGGCCGGGACAGGCCCCTCACCCCTCCACTTT. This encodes CASSLAGTGPSPLHF.

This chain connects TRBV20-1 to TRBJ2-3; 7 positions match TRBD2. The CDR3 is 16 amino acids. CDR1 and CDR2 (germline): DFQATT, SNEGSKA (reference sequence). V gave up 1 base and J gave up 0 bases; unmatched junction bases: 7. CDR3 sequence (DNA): TGCAGTGCTAGAGCCGCCGATAGCGGGAGCACAGATACGCAGTATTTT. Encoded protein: CSARAADSGSTDTQYF.

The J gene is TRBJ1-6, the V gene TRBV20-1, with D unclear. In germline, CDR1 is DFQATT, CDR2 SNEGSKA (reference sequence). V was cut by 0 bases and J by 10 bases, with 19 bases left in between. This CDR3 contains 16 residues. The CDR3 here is CSARDFSGKEESPLHF. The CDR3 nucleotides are TGCAGTGCTAGAGATTTCTCGGGGAAGGAGGAATCACCCCTCCACTTT.

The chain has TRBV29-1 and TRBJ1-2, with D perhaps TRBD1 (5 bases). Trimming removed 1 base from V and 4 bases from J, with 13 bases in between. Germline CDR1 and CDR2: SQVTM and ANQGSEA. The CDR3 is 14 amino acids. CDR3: CSVEGQGDVYGYTF. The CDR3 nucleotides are TGCAGCGTTGAAGGGCAGGGCGACGTCTATGGCTACACCTTC.

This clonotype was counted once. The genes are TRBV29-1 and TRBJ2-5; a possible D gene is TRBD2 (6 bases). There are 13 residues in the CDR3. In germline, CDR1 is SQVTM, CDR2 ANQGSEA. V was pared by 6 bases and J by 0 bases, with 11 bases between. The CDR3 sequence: CSVARDYQETQYF. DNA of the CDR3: TGCAGCGTGGCCCGGGACTACCAAGAGACCCAGTACTTC. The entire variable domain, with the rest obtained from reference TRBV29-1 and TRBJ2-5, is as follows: SAVISQKPSRDICQRGTSLTIQCQVDSQVTMMFWYRQQPGQSLTLIATANQGSEATYESGFVIDKFPISRPNLTFSTLTVSNMSPEDSSIYLCSVARDYQETQYFGPGTRLLVL.

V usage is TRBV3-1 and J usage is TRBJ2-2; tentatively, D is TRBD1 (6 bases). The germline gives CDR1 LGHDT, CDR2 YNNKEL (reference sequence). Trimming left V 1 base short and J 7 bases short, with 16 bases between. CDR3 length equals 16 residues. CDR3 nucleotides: TGTGCCAGCAGCCAAGGCTCCCAGGGGTTAGGCGGGGAGCTGTTTTTT. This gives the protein CASSQGSQGLGGELFF.

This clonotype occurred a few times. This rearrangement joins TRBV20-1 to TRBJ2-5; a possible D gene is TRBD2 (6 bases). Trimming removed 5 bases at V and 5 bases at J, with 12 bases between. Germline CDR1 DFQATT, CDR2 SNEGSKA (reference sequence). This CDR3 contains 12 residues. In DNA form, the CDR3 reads TGCAGTGCTGGCAGACTAGGGGAGACCCAGTACTTC. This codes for CSAGRLGETQYF.

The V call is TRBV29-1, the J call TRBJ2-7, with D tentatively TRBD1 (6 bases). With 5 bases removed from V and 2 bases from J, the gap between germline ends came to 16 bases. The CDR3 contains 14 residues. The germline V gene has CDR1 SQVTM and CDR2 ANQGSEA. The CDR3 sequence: CSVTRTATPYEQYF. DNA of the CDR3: TGCAGCGTTACGCGGACAGCTACTCCCTACGAGCAGTACTTC.

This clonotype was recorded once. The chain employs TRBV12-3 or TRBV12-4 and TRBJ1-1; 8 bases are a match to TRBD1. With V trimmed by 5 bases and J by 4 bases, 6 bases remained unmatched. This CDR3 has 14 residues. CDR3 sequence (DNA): TGTGCCAGCAGTCCCCACACAGGGGGCACTGAAGCTTTCTTT. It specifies CASSPHTGGTEAFF.

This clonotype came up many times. CDR3 residues: CSTRGQGLAKNIQYF. Here the CDR3 DNA reads TGCAGTACGAGAGGACAGGGTTTAGCCAAAAACATTCAGTACTTC. This rearrangement joins TRBV20-1 to TRBJ2-4; TRBD1 matches at 8 bases. The V gene end was trimmed by 8 bases and the J gene end by 0 bases; junction bases not matched to a gene: 9. Germline V lookup: CDR1 DFQATT, CDR2 SNEGSKA (reference sequence). CDR3 length: 15 amino acids.

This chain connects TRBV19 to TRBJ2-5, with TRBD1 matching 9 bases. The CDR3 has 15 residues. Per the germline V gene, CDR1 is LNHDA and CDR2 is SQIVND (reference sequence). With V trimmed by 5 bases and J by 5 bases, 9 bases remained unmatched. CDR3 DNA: TGTGCCAGTAGTGACCGGGACAGGGTTACGGAGACCCAGTACTTC. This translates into CASSDRDRVTETQYF. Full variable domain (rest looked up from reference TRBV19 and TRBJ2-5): DGGITQSPKYLFRKEGQNVTLSCEQNLNHDAMYWYRQDPGQGLRLIYYSQIVNDFQKGDIAEGYSVSREKKESFPLTVTSAQKNPTAFYLCASSDRDRVTETQYFGPGTRLLVL.

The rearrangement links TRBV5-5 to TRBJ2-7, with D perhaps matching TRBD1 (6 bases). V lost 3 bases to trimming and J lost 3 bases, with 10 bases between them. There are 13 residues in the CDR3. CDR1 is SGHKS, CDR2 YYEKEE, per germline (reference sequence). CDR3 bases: TGTGCCAGCAGCTCTACAGGGTACTACGAGCAGTACTTC. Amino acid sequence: CASSSTGYYEQYF.

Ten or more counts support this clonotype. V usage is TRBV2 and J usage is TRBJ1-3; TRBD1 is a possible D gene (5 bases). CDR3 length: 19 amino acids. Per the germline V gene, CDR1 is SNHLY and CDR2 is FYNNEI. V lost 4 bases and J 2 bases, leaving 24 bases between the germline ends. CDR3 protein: CASSARGTHERGPGNTIYF. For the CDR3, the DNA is TGTGCCAGCAGTGCCCGGGGGACTCATGAACGCGGACCTGGAAACACCATATATTTT.

The CDR3 sequence: CASSLVMGTGELFF. The CDR3 coding sequence is TGTGCCAGCAGCTTGGTGATGGGCACCGGGGAGCTGTTTTTT. V gene TRBV7-9 combines with J gene TRBJ2-2; D is unclear. V was clipped by 3 bases and J by 4 bases, with 9 bases between them. The CDR3 contains 14 residues. CDR1 is SEHNR, CDR2 FQNEAQ, per germline (reference sequence).

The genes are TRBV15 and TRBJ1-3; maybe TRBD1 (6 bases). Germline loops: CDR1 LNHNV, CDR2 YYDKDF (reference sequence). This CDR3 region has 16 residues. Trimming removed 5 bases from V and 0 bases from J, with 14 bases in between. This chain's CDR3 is CATSSRRQVSGNTIYF. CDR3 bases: TGTGCCACCAGCTCCAGACGACAGGTCTCTGGAAACACCATATATTTT.

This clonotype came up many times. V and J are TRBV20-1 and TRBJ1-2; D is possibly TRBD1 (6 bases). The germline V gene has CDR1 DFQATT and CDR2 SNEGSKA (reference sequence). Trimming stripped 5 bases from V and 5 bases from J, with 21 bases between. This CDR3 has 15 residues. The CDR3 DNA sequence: TGCAGTGCTCGGGGGTGGCTGGGGGGCGTTTATGGCTACACCTTC. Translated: CSARGWLGGVYGYTF.

CDR3 sequence: CASSERASYNSPLHF. CDR3 DNA sequence: TGCGCCAGCAGTGAAAGGGCCAGCTATAATTCACCCCTCCACTTT. The rearrangement uses TRBV10-2 and TRBJ1-6; D not certain. Per the germline V gene, CDR1 is WSHSY and CDR2 is SAAADI. The length of the CDR3 is 15 residues. The V gene lost 3 bases and the J gene lost 3 bases, with 9 bases spanning the gap.

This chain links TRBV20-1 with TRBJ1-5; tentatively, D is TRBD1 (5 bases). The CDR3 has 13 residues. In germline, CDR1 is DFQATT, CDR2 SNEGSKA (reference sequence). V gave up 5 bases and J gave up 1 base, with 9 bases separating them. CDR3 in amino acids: CSAGRDSNQPQHF. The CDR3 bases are TGCAGTGCTGGGAGGGACAGCAATCAGCCCCAGCATTTT.

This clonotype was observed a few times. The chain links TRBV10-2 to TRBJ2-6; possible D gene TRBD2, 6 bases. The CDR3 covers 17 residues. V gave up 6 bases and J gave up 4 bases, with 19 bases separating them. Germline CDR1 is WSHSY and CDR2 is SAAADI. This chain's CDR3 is CASSSHGRDSGANVLTF. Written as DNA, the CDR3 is TGCGCCAGCAGCTCGCACGGACGGGACTCGGGGGCCAACGTCCTGACTTTC.

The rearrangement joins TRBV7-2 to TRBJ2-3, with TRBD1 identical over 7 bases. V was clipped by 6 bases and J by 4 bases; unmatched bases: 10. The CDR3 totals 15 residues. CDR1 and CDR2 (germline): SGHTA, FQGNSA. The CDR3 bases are TGTGCCAGCAGGATCGACAGGGATCGCCCAGATACGCAGTATTTT. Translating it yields CASRIDRDRPDTQYF.